This T cell receptor beta chain derives from a study of response to subunit inactivated influenza vaccine. Study results and limitations: Few new T cells, the authors suggested, are recruited by each seasonal influenza vaccination.

Each CDR3 protein is one row after TCRdb ran MiXCR on the RT-PCR reads. The table records hundreds of thousands of distinct CDR3 sequences, 7.6% of them present only once. Notes on this clonotype: Its antigen is not known.

Germline CDR1 SGHRS, CDR2 YFSETQ. Trimming removed 0 bases from V and 5 bases from J, with 11 bases in between. This CDR3 contains 14 residues. This clonotype was sampled from a man aged 50 to 69 who received an inactivated influenza vaccine. Specimen: PBMCs from blood, collected 23 to 25 months after vaccination. The chain has TRBV5-1 and TRBJ2-5, with D unresolved. The CDR3 here is CASSLAGASETQYF. The DNA of the CDR3 is TGCGCCAGCAGCTTGGCAGGCGCCTCGGAGACCCAGTACTTC.